This T cell receptor beta chain was identified in a study of CD8 T cells in Susac syndrome. The CDR3 consists of 17 residues. V shed 1 base, J shed 4 bases, and the junction held 10 bases outside the gene matches. The authors negatively isolated CD8+ and CD4+ T cells and FACS-enriched TEMRA cells. Random hexamers served to reverse transcribe roughly 0.5 to 1 ug RNA. Amplification of the TCR beta CDR3 was carried out by immunoSEQ multiplex PCR, which spanned a total of 54 Vbeta and 13 Jbeta segments. MiXCR, applied by TCRdb to the immunoSEQ multiplex PCR reads, yields one record per CDR3 protein. Among about 200,000 distinct CDR3 sequences listed, 90% to 95% were seen once.

The chain combines TRBV12-3 or TRBV12-4 with TRBJ2-1; 7 bases agree with TRBD2. This receptor was taken from a human donor with multiple sclerosis. Sequenced sample: CD4+ T cells from PBMCs. In DNA form, the CDR3 reads TGTGCCAGCAGTTTAGGTCTGGGGCGGGAGACTTACAATGAGCAGTTCTTC. It specifies CASSLGLGRETYNEQFF.